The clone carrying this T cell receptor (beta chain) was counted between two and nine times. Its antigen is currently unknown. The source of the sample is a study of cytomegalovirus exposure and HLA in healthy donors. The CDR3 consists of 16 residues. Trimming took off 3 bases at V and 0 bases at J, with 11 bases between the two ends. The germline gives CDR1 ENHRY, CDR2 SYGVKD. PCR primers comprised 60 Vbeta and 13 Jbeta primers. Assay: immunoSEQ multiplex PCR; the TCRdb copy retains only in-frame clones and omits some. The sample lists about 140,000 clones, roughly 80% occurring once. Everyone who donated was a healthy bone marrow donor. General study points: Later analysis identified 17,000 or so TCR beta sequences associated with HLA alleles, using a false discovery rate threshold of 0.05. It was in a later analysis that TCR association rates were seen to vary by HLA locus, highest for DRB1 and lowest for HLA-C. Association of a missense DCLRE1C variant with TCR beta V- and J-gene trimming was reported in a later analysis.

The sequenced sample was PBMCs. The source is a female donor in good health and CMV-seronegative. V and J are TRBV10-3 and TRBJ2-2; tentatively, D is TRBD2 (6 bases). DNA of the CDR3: TGTGCCATCAGTGACCTCGGGGAGGCGAACACCGGGGAGCTGTTTTTT. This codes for CAISDLGEANTGELFF.